What follows is one TCR beta chain and its context. What it binds is unknown. The data were obtained in a study of cytomegalovirus exposure and HLA in healthy donors. In the PCR, 60 Vbeta and 13 Jbeta primers were used. Method: immunoSEQ multiplex PCR; TCRdb's copy keeps in-frame clones and lacks some. The table includes 200,000 or so clones, more than 75% detected once. Per germline, CDR1 MNHEY and CDR2 SVGAGI. V was shortened by 4 bases and J by 7 bases, with 11 bases between the two germline ends. The CDR3 consists of 14 residues. Study findings and constraints: Earlier analysis looked at TCR beta V segments, and most were productive about 87% or about 30% of the time. Per a later analysis, HLA-associated TCR beta chains showed more clonal expansion than other, equally common TCR beta chains. When analyzed later, a missense DCLRE1C variant was found to be linked to TCR beta V- and J-gene trimming. The dataset shows that most TCR sequences were rare, while some public TCRs occurred in many donors.

The sample consisted of PBMCs. This receptor was taken from a male donor in good health and CMV-seronegative. The chain couples TRBV6-5 to TRBJ1-6, with D uncertain. CDR3 DNA sequence: TGTGCCAGCAGTTTCGAGGCTTCGAATTCACCCCTCCACTTT. Protein: CASSFEASNSPLHF.